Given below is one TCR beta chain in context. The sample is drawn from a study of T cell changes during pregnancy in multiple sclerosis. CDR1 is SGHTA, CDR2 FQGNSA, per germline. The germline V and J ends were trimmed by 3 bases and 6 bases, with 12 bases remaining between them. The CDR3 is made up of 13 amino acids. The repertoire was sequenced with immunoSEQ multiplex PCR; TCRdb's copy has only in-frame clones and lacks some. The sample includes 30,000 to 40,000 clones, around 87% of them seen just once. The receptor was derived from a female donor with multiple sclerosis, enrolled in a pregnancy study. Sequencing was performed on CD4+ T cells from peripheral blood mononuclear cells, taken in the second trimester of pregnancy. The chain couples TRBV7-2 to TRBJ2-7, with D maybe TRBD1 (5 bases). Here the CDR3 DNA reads TGTGCCAGCAGCTTGGTCAGGGTGAGCGAGCAGTACTTC. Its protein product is CASSLVRVSEQYF.